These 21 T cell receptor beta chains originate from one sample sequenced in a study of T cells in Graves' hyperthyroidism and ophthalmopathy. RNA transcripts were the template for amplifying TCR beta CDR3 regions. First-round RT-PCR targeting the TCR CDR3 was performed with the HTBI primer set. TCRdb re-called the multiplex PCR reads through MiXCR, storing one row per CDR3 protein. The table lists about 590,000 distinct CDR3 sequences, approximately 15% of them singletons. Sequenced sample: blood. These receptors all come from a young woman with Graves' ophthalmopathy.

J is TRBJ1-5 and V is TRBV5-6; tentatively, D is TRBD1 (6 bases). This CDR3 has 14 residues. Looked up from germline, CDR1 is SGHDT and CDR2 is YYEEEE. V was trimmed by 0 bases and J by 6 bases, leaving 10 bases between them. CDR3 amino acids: CASSLGRGGQPQHF. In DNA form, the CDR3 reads TGTGCCAGCAGCTTGGGCAGGGGAGGTCAGCCCCAGCATTTT. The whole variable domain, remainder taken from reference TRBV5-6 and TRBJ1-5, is DAGVTQSPTHLIKTRGQQVTLRCSPKSGHDTVSWYQQALGQGPQFIFQYYEEEERQRGNFPDRFSGHQFPNYSSELNVNALLLGDSALYLCASSLGRGGQPQHFGDGTRLSIL.

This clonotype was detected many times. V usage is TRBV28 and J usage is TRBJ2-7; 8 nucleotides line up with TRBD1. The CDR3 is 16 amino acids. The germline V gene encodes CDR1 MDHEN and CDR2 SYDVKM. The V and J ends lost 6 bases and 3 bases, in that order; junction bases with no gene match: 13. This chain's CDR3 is CASRGTRAGGLYEQYF. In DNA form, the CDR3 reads TGTGCCAGCAGGGGAACTAGGGCAGGGGGCCTCTACGAGCAGTACTTC. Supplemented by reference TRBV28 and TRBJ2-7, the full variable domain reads DVKVTQSSRYLVKRTGEKVFLECVQDMDHENMFWYRQDPGLGLRLIYFSYDVKMKEKGDIPEGYSVSREKKERFSLILESASTNQTSMYLCASRGTRAGGLYEQYFGPGTRLTVT.

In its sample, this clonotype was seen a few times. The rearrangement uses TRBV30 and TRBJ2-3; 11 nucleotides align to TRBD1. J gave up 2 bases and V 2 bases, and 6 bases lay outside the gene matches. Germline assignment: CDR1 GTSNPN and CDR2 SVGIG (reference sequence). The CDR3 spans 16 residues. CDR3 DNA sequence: TGTGCCTGGAGTCTCGGACAGGGGGCGATCACAGATACGCAGTATTTT. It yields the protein CAWSLGQGAITDTQYF. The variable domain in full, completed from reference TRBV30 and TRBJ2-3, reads SQTIHQWPATLVQPVGSPLSLECTVEGTSNPNLYWYRQAAGRGLQLLFYSVGIGQISSEVPQNLSASRPQDRQFILSSKKLLLSDSGFYLCAWSLGQGAITDTQYFGPGTRLTVL.

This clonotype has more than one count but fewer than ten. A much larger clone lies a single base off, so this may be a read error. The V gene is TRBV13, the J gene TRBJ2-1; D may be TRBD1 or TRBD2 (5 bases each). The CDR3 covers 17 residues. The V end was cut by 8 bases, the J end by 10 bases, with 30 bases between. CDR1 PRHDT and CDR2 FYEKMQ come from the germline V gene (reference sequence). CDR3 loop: CASSRGGVGPQQYEQFF. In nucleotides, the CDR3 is TGTGCCAGCTCCCGTGGGGGAGTCGGACCACAACAATACGAGCAGTTCTTC.

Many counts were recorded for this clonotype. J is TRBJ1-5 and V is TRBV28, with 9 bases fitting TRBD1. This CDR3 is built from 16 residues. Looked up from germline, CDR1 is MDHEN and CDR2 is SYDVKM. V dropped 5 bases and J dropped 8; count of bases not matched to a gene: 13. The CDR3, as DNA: TGTGCCAGCAGTGCGACCGGGACAGGGTTATGGAAGCCCCAGCATTTT. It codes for CASSATGTGLWKPQHF.

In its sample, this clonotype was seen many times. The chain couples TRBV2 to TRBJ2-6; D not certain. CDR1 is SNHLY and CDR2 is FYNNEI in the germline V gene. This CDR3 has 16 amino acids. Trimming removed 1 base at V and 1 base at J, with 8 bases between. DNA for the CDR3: TGTGCCAGCAGTGAAGGTGTGGCATCTGGGGCCAACGTCCTGACTTTC. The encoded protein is CASSEGVASGANVLTF.

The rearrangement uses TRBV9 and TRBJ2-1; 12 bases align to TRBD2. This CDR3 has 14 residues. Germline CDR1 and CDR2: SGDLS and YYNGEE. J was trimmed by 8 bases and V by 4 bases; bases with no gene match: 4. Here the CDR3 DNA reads TGTGCCAGCAGCCCGACTAGCGGGAGCTATGAGCAGTTCTTC. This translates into CASSPTSGSYEQFF.

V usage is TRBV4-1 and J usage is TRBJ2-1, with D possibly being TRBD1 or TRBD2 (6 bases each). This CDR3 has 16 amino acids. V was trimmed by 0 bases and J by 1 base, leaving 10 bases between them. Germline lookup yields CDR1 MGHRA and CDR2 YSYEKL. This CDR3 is CASSQEGGLSYNEQFF. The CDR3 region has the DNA TGCGCCAGCAGCCAAGAAGGGGGACTTTCCTACAATGAGCAGTTCTTC.

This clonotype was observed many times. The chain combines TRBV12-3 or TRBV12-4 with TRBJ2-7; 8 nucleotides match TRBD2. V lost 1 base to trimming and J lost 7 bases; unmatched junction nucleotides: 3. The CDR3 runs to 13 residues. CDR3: CASSLVSGGEQYF. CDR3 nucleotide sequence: TGTGCCAGCAGTTTAGTGAGCGGGGGTGAGCAGTACTTC.

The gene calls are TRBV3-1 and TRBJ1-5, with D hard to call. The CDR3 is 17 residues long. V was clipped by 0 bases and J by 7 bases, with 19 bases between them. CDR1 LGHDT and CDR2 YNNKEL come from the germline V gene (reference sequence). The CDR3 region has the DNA TGTGCCAGCAGCCAAGATCTTTCGGGGAGCGGCAGACAGCCCCAGCATTTT. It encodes CASSQDLSGSGRQPQHF.

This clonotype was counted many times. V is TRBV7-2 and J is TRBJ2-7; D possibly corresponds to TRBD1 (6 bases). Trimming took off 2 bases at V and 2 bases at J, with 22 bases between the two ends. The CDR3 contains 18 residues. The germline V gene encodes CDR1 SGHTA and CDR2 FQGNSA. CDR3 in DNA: TGTGCCAGCAGCTTAAGCCCTTACAGCTGGGACATGACCTACGAGCAGTACTTC. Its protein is CASSLSPYSWDMTYEQYF.

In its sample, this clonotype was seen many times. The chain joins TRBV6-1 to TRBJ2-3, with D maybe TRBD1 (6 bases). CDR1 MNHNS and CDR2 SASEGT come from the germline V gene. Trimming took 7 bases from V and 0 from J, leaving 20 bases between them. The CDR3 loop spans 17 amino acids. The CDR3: CASKGQQVYTSTDTQYF. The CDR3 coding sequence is TGTGCCAGCAAAGGACAGCAAGTATACACTAGCACAGATACGCAGTATTTT.

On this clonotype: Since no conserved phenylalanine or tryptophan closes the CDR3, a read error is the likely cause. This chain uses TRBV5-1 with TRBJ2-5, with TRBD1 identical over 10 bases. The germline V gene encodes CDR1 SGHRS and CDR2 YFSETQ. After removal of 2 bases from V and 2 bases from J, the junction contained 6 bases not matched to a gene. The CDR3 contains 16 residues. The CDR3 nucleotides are TGCGCCAGCAGCTTCGGGACAGGGGTTTCACAAGAGACCCAGTACTCC. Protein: CASSFGTGVSQETQYS.

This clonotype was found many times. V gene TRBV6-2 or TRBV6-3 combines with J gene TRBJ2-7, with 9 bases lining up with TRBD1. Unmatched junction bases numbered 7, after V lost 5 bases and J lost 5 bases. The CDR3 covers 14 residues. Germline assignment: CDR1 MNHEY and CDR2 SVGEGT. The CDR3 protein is CASSINRGQDEQYF. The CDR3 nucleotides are TGTGCCAGCAGTATCAACAGGGGGCAGGACGAGCAGTACTTC.

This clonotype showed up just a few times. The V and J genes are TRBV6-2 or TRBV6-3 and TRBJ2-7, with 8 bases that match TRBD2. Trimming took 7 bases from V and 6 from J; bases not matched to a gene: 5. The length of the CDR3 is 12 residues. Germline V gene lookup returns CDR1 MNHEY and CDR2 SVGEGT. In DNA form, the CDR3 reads TGTGCCAGCACCAGCGGGAGAACCGAGCAGTACTTC. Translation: CASTSGRTEQYF.

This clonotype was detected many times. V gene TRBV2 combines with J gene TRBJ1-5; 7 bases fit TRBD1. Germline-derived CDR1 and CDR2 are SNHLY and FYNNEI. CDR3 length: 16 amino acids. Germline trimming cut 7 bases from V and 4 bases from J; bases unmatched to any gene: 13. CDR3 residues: CASTTGRGEGNQPQHF. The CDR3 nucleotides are TGTGCCAGCACTACGGGCAGGGGGGAGGGAAATCAGCCCCAGCATTTT.

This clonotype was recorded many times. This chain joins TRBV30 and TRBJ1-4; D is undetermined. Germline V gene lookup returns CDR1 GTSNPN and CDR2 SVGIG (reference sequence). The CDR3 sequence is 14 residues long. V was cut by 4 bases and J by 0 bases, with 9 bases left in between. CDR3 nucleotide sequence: TGTGCCTGGAAACCGGGGACAACTAATGAAAAACTGTTTTTT. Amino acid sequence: CAWKPGTTNEKLFF.

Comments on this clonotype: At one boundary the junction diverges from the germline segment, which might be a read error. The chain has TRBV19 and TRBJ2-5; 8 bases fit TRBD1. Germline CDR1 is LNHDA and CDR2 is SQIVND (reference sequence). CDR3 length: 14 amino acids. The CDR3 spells CAGSRQGYQETQYF. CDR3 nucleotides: TGTGCCGGTAGCCGACAGGGGTACCAAGAGACCCAGTACTTC. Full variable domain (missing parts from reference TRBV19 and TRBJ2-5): DGGITQSPKYLFRKEGQNVTLSCEQNLNHDAMYWYRQDPGQGLRLIYYSQIVNDFQKGDIAEGYSVSREKKESFPLTVTSAQKNPTAFYLCAGSRQGYQETQYFGPGTRLLVL.

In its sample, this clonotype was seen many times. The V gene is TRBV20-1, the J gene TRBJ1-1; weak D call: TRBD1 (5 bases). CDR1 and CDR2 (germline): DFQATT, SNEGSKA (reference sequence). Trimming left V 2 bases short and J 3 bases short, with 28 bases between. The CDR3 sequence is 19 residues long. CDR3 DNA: TGCAGTGCTAGAAAATCAGCGGCCCTGACAGCCCCGGAGGACACTGAAGCTTTCTTT. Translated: CSARKSAALTAPEDTEAFF.

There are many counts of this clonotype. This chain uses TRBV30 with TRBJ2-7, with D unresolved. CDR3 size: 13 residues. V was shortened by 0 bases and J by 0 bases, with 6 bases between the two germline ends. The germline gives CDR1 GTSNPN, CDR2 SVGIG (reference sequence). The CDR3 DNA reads TGTGCCTGGAGTGTTGGTAGCTCCTACGAGCAGTACTTC. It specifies CAWSVGSSYEQYF.

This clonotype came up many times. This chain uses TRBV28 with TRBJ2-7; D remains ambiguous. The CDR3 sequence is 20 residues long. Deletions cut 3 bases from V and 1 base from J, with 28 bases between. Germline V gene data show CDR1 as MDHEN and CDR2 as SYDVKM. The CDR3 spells CASSFSMGFFRTVQSYEQYF. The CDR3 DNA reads TGTGCCAGCAGTTTCTCGATGGGGTTTTTCCGGACCGTACAATCCTACGAGCAGTACTTC.